These 30 T cell receptor beta chains originate from one sample sequenced in a study of OX40 agonist ivuxolimab in advanced cancers. The library was generated by the immunoSEQ multiplex PCR assay. Here the immuneACCESS table is served through TCRdb, limited to in-frame sequences with V and J called. Missing clones are a known gap in these copies; in checked studies unresolved V genes cover under half, and the rest lacks a known reason. The table for this sample lists around 58,000 clones; 80% to 90% of them were counted only once. The ten largest clones add up to roughly 5% of the sample. Sample: CD4+ or CD8+ T cells sorted from blood, taken in a trial of the OX40 agonist ivuxolimab. The receptors were gathered from an adult with an advanced solid tumor such as melanoma, head and neck, liver or kidney cancer.

The rearrangement links TRBV4-2 to TRBJ2-5; a possible D gene is TRBD2 (5 bases). V lost 4 bases and J lost 6, with 18 bases in between. This CDR3 comprises 15 residues. The germline CDR1 and CDR2 sequences are LGHNA and YNFKEQ. Here the CDR3 reads CASSPRTSDPKTQYF. In nucleotides, the CDR3 is TGTGCCAGCAGCCCCCGCACTAGTGATCCCAAGACCCAGTACTTC.

The chain employs TRBV7-9 and TRBJ2-6; D is undetermined. Between the trimmed V and J ends, which lost 5 bases and 0 bases, there was a span of 14 bases. Per germline, CDR1 SEHNR and CDR2 FQNEAQ (reference sequence). The CDR3 sequence is 17 residues long. CDR3: CASSQNAGPSGANVLTF. As DNA, the CDR3 is TGTGCCAGCAGCCAGAATGCAGGTCCCTCTGGGGCCAACGTCCTGACTTTC.

Only one count was recorded for this clone. The chain recombines TRBV5-6 with TRBJ1-5; D perhaps matches TRBD1 (6 bases). Germline loops: CDR1 SGHDT, CDR2 YYEEEE. The CDR3 has 15 residues. V lost 5 bases and J 0 bases, leaving 12 bases between the germline ends. The CDR3 sequence: CASRMWTASNQPQHF. CDR3 bases: TGTGCCAGCAGGATGTGGACAGCTAGCAATCAGCCCCAGCATTTT. Variable domain in full (rest from reference TRBV5-6 and TRBJ1-5): DAGVTQSPTHLIKTRGQQVTLRCSPKSGHDTVSWYQQALGQGPQFIFQYYEEEERQRGNFPDRFSGHQFPNYSSELNVNALLLGDSALYLCASRMWTASNQPQHFGDGTRLSIL.

As DNA, the CDR3 is TGTGCCAGCAGAAGGACAGGGGGCTCTGGGGCCAACGTCCTGACTTTC. Translation gives CASRRTGGSGANVLTF. The chain joins TRBV5-6 to TRBJ2-6; TRBD1 aligns across 10 bases. The CDR3 runs to 16 residues. In germline, CDR1 is SGHDT, CDR2 YYEEEE. Losses at the gene ends were 5 bases for V and 0 bases for J; bases not matched to a gene: 2.

The V call is TRBV6-6, the J call TRBJ2-7; D is perhaps TRBD1 or TRBD2 (5 bases each). The germline V gene has CDR1 MNHNY and CDR2 SVGAGI (reference sequence). V was pared by 7 bases and J by 7 bases, with 17 bases between. The CDR3 has 13 amino acids. Here the CDR3 DNA reads TGTGCCAGCACCTCAGCCGGGGCTGAGGAGCAGTACTTC. Protein sequence: CASTSAGAEEQYF.

This sequence joins TRBV28 and TRBJ1-2, with TRBD1 matching 9 bases. The junction had 14 bases not matched to a gene; V was cut back by 6 bases and J by 6 bases. The CDR3 loop spans 16 amino acids. The germline V gene encodes CDR1 MDHEN and CDR2 SYDVKM. The CDR3 coding sequence is TGTGCCAGCAGCCTCGAACAAGCCACAGGGGGCAATGGCTACACCTTC. Translation gives CASSLEQATGGNGYTF.

The CDR3: CASSPVGNGGETQYF. In nucleotides, the CDR3 is TGCGCCAGCAGCCCAGTAGGGAACGGGGGAGAGACCCAGTACTTC. V gene TRBV4-3 combines with J gene TRBJ2-5; D is possibly TRBD2 (6 bases). Trimming took 4 bases from V and 4 from J, leaving 16 bases between them. The CDR3 covers 15 residues. In germline, CDR1 is LGHNA, CDR2 YSLEER.

This rearrangement joins TRBV5-1 to TRBJ1-1; D unresolved. CDR3 length: 13 amino acids. Trimming took off 1 base at V and 0 bases at J, with 4 bases between the two ends. Germline V gene lookup returns CDR1 SGHRS and CDR2 YFSETQ. CDR3 region: CASSLNLNTEAFF. CDR3 nucleotides: TGCGCCAGCAGCTTGAACTTGAACACTGAAGCTTTCTTT.

The chain has TRBV29-1 and TRBJ1-6; no definite D call. There are 13 residues in the CDR3. Trimming took off 1 base at V and 12 bases at J, with 13 bases between the two ends. Germline CDR1 is SQVTM and CDR2 is ANQGSEA. The CDR3 spells CSVEVAEGQPLHF. DNA for the CDR3: TGCAGCGTTGAAGTCGCAGAGGGTCAACCCCTCCACTTT.

The chain joins TRBV28 to TRBJ2-4; a weak D match, TRBD2 (6 bases). Germline V gene data show CDR1 as MDHEN and CDR2 as SYDVKM. V shed 5 bases and J shed 0 bases, with 11 bases lying between them. CDR3 length: 15 residues. Here the CDR3 reads CASSDWGVAKNIQYF. Written as DNA, the CDR3 is TGTGCCAGCAGTGACTGGGGGGTAGCCAAAAACATTCAGTACTTC.

The chain couples TRBV9 to TRBJ2-4; 7 bases fit TRBD2. The ends lost 0 bases at V and 7 bases at J; junction bases unmatched: 7. The CDR3 spans 15 residues. Germline CDR1 reads SGDLS; CDR2 reads YYNGEE. The CDR3 DNA follows: TGTGCCAGCAGCGTAGCGGGGGGAAGGGAGAACATTCAGTACTTC. Translation: CASSVAGGRENIQYF.

V and J are TRBV7-2 and TRBJ2-5; unclear D gene. Trimming took 3 bases from V and 5 from J, leaving 4 bases between them. The germline V gene has CDR1 SGHTA and CDR2 FQGNSA. This CDR3 comprises 11 residues. CDR3 coding DNA: TGTGCCAGCAGCTTGTCGGAGACCCAGTACTTC. Amino acid sequence: CASSLSETQYF.

J is TRBJ2-7 and V is TRBV18; the D call may be TRBD1 or TRBD2 (6 bases each). Germline assignment: CDR1 KGHSH and CDR2 LQKENI. V lost 7 bases and J lost 0, with 16 bases in between. The CDR3 totals 15 residues. CDR3 residues: CASLGGTSHSYEQYF. CDR3 bases: TGTGCCAGCTTAGGGGGGACCAGCCACTCCTACGAGCAGTACTTC.

The chain carries TRBV7-2 and TRBJ2-3; D is uncertain. V dropped 3 bases and J dropped 6 bases, with 10 bases sitting between them. The CDR3 runs to 13 residues. Germline CDR1 and CDR2: SGHTA and FQGNSA. CDR3 sequence reads: CASSFYRADTQYF. For the CDR3, the DNA is TGTGCCAGCAGCTTTTACCGGGCCGATACGCAGTATTTT.

This chain joins TRBV14 and TRBJ2-3; 12 positions agree with TRBD2. Germline CDR1 and CDR2: SGHDN and FVKESK. This CDR3 has 17 amino acids. J gave up 7 bases and V 1 base, and 9 bases lay outside the gene matches. The CDR3 bases are TGTGCCAGCAGCCAAGGCCGGCTAGCGGGAGGGCCTCATACGCAGTATTTT. It encodes CASSQGRLAGGPHTQYF.

This chain connects TRBV20-1 to TRBJ2-7; the D gene is possibly TRBD2 (6 bases). Trimming stripped 3 bases from V and 5 bases from J, with 8 bases between. Germline CDR1 is DFQATT and CDR2 is SNEGSKA (reference sequence). The CDR3 has 11 amino acids. The CDR3 coding sequence is TGCAGTGCTAGCAGACTAGACGAGCAGTACTTC. It codes for CSASRLDEQYF.

A few counts support this clone. Here the CDR3 DNA reads TGCAGTGCTAGAAGGGCAGAGACCCAGTACTTC. Translating gives CSARRAETQYF. The V gene is TRBV20-1, the J gene TRBJ2-5; D is undetermined. Germline lookup yields CDR1 DFQATT and CDR2 SNEGSKA (reference sequence). The ends were cut back, 2 bases at V and 4 bases at J, with 5 bases in the middle. The CDR3 totals 11 residues.

In this sample, this clone is medium-sized. The chain is built from TRBV5-1 and TRBJ1-2; D is unresolved. The germline V gene encodes CDR1 SGHRS and CDR2 YFSETQ. The CDR3 contains 14 residues. Trimming removed 1 base at V and 5 bases at J, with 12 bases between. The CDR3 region has the DNA TGCGCCAGCAGCTTGCCGTTAGATGGGTATGGCTACACCTTC. Protein: CASSLPLDGYGYTF.

J is TRBJ2-1 and V is TRBV7-9; 8 nucleotides match TRBD2. This CDR3 has 15 residues. V was clipped by 3 bases and J by 5 bases; unmatched bases: 6. Germline V gene data show CDR1 as SEHNR and CDR2 as FQNEAQ (reference sequence). CDR3 nucleotide sequence: TGTGCCAGCAGCTTTAGCGGGGTTTTTGACAATGAGCAGTTCTTC. Translating gives CASSFSGVFDNEQFF.

This clone appeared a single time. This rearrangement joins TRBV13 to TRBJ2-3; a possible D gene is TRBD2 (5 bases). Trimming cost V 3 bases and J 0 bases, with 22 bases left between them. This CDR3 spans 19 amino acids. CDR1 and CDR2 from the germline V gene are PRHDT and FYEKMQ (reference sequence). CDR3 region: CASSFSSYFLASSTDTQYF. CDR3 bases: TGTGCCAGCAGCTTTTCTTCCTATTTTCTAGCATCTAGCACAGATACGCAGTATTTT. The full variable domain, in which reference TRBV13 and TRBJ2-3 provide the parts outside the CDR3, is AAGVIQSPRHLIKEKRETATLKCYPIPRHDTVYWYQQGPGQDPQFLISFYEKMQSDKGSIPDRFSAQQFSDYHSELNMSSLELGDSALYFCASSFSSYFLASSTDTQYFGPGTRLTVL.

The CDR3 loop reads CASLPSGANVLTF. CDR3 sequence (DNA): TGTGCCAGCCTACCTTCTGGGGCCAACGTCCTGACTTTC. The gene calls are TRBV19 and TRBJ2-6; D not resolved. The CDR3 consists of 13 residues. Germline CDR1 LNHDA, CDR2 SQIVND (reference sequence). V dropped 9 bases and J dropped 1 base, with 7 bases sitting between them.

The chain is built from TRBV21-1 and TRBJ1-1; the table calls TRBD1, which could not be checked here. TRBV21-1 is shown as a pseudogene. The CDR3 extends over 15 amino acids. The CDR3 sequence is CASSKLPGLNTEAFF. The CDR3 DNA reads TGTGCCAGCAGCAAATTGCCAGGGTTAAACACTGAAGCTTTCTTT.

The chain is built from TRBV5-1 and TRBJ1-2, with D uncertain. The CDR3 consists of 13 residues. Germline CDR1 reads SGHRS; CDR2 reads YFSETQ. Trimming pared 0 bases from V and 6 bases from J, leaving 9 bases between. CDR3 sequence (DNA): TGCGCCAGCAGCTTGGGAGGGAACGATGGCTACACCTTC. It encodes CASSLGGNDGYTF.

The chain carries TRBV10-2 and TRBJ1-2; no definite D call. CDR1 and CDR2 from the germline V gene are WSHSY and SAAADI. Between the trimmed V and J ends, which lost 2 bases and 2 bases, there was a span of 6 bases. This CDR3 region has 13 residues. In DNA, the CDR3 is TGCGCCAGCAGTGAGGAGAGGAACTATGGCTACACCTTC. Residues: CASSEERNYGYTF.

This clone appeared a single time. This chain uses TRBV5-1 with TRBJ2-3; D is unclear. CDR3 length: 12 amino acids. V shed 5 bases and J shed 4 bases, with 8 bases lying between them. Germline CDR1 is SGHRS and CDR2 is YFSETQ. This CDR3 is CASSGQSDTQYF. The CDR3 nucleotides are TGCGCCAGCAGTGGTCAATCAGATACGCAGTATTTT.

The chain joins TRBV4-3 to TRBJ1-3; TRBD1 might be the D (5 bases). Germline loops: CDR1 LGHNA, CDR2 YSLEER. Trimming pared 0 bases from V and 7 bases from J, leaving 7 bases between. This CDR3 spans 13 amino acids. In nucleotides, the CDR3 is TGCGCCAGCAGCCAAGATACAGGCAACACCATATATTTT. Amino acid sequence: CASSQDTGNTIYF.

This rearrangement joins TRBV18 to TRBJ1-1, with 7 bases lining up with TRBD1. Germline V gene sequence: CDR1 KGHSH, CDR2 LQKENI. The trim removed 6 bases at V and 5 bases at J, leaving 6 bases unmatched. This CDR3 has 13 residues. CDR3 DNA sequence: TGTGCCAGCTCTGGGACAGCCGAGACTGAAGCTTTCTTT. Protein product: CASSGTAETEAFF.

The chain links TRBV14 to TRBJ2-3; the match to TRBD2 covers 12 bases. Losses at the gene ends were 2 bases for V and 5 bases for J; bases not matched to a gene: 8. Germline V gene sequence: CDR1 SGHDN, CDR2 FVKESK. There are 17 residues in the CDR3. The CDR3 DNA is TGTGCCAGCAGCCAATCTCTAGCGGGGGGGCCTGGAGATACGCAGTATTTT. It is translated as CASSQSLAGGPGDTQYF. The full variable domain, completed using reference TRBV14 and TRBJ2-3, is EAGVTQFPSHSVIEKGQTVTLRCDPISGHDNLYWYRRVMGKEIKFLLHFVKESKQDESGMPNNRFLAERTGGTYSTLKVQPAELEDSGVYFCASSQSLAGGPGDTQYFGPGTRLTVL.

This sequence joins TRBV7-9 and TRBJ2-4; 8 positions match TRBD2. The CDR3 is 17 residues long. After removal of 0 bases from V and 3 bases from J, the junction contained 7 bases not matched to a gene. The V gene's germline CDR1 is SEHNR and CDR2 FQNEAQ (reference sequence). The CDR3 loop is CASSLAPAGVVKNIQYF. DNA of the CDR3: TGTGCCAGCAGCTTAGCTCCAGCGGGAGTAGTCAAAAACATTCAGTACTTC.

CDR3 residues: CASRGSYEQYF. Written as DNA, the CDR3 is TGTGCCAGCAGGGGTTCCTACGAGCAGTACTTC. J is TRBJ2-7 and V is TRBV2; D uncertain. The germline gives CDR1 SNHLY, CDR2 FYNNEI. The CDR3 is made up of 11 amino acids. V gave up 6 bases and J gave up 1 base, with 4 bases separating them.